These 19 T cell receptor beta chains were all obtained from the same sample, sequenced in a study of identifying expanded T cells in peripheral blood. Using immunoSEQ multiplex PCR, the repertoire was profiled, and TCRdb retains in-frame clones only, with some absent. The sample carries tens of thousands of clones, 80% to 90% recorded once. The sample consisted of blood. The receptors here all came from a person aged 18 to 75 in good health.

The genes are TRBV30 and TRBJ1-2, with D possibly being TRBD1 (6 bases). The V end was cut by 0 bases, the J end by 6 bases, with 20 bases between. The CDR3 consists of 16 residues. The V gene's germline CDR1 is GTSNPN and CDR2 SVGIG (reference sequence). The CDR3, as DNA: TGTGCCTGGAGTGTTCCCCCACGGGGGCTTATGCATGGCTACACCTTC. As protein: CAWSVPPRGLMHGYTF.

The genes are TRBV7-2 and TRBJ2-7, with a tentative D call TRBD1 (5 bases). The CDR3 extends over 12 amino acids. V dropped 1 base and J dropped 6 bases, with 7 bases sitting between them. Per the germline V gene, CDR1 is SGHTA and CDR2 is FQGNSA. CDR3 residues: CASSLGQREQYF. Here the CDR3 DNA reads TGTGCCAGCAGCTTAGGACAGCGCGAGCAGTACTTC.

The chain has TRBV27 and TRBJ1-4, with TRBD1 identical over 7 bases. Per the germline V gene, CDR1 is MNHEY and CDR2 is SMNVEV (reference sequence). With 5 bases clipped from V and 4 bases from J, the junction kept 7 bases outside the gene matches. CDR3 length equals 15 residues. The CDR3 spells CASSKTRGGNEKLFF. The CDR3, as DNA: TGTGCCAGCAGTAAGACCAGGGGGGGTAATGAAAAACTGTTTTTT.

This chain uses TRBV19 with TRBJ1-6, with D tentatively TRBD1 (6 bases). The CDR3 is 16 amino acids. CDR1 and CDR2 (germline): LNHDA, SQIVND (reference sequence). Trimming pared 8 bases from V and 7 bases from J, leaving 21 bases between. DNA for the CDR3: TGTGCCAGTTCCATAGGGGGAAAATGGGAGAATTCACCCCTCCACTTT. Encoded protein: CASSIGGKWENSPLHF.

A word on this clone: At one end, the junction sequence differs from germline, possibly due to a read error. CDR3 DNA: TGTGCCAGCAGACGAAGGGACGATGACCTGATCCGGAATTTT. The encoded protein is CASRRRDDDLIRNF. The chain joins TRBV6-6 to TRBJ1-5; maybe TRBD1 (5 bases). The CDR3 is made up of 14 amino acids. Looked up from germline, CDR1 is MNHNY and CDR2 is SVGAGI (reference sequence).

This clone was counted a few times. The chain is built from TRBV18 and TRBJ1-4; the match to TRBD1 covers 8 bases. The germline V gene has CDR1 KGHSH and CDR2 LQKENI. The V and J ends lost 6 bases and 5 bases, in that order; junction bases with no gene match: 5. CDR3 length: 14 residues. CDR3 sequence reads: CASSHGQGNEKLFF. The CDR3 coding sequence is TGTGCCAGCTCCCATGGACAGGGAAATGAAAAACTGTTTTTT.

V gene TRBV30 combines with J gene TRBJ1-6; D may be TRBD1 (6 bases). The germline V and J ends were trimmed by 3 bases and 9 bases, with 18 bases remaining between them. In germline, CDR1 is GTSNPN, CDR2 SVGIG (reference sequence). The CDR3 extends over 15 amino acids. The CDR3 bases are TGTGCCTGGAGCCTCTTTACAGGGCAGGGTTCACCCCTCCACTTT. It yields the protein CAWSLFTGQGSPLHF.

A note on this clone: This same CDR3 is encoded by further DNA sequences in the sample. The chain combines TRBV19 with TRBJ2-1, with D perhaps TRBD1 (6 bases). CDR1 LNHDA and CDR2 SQIVND come from the germline V gene (reference sequence). Trimming removed 6 bases at V and 6 bases at J, with 15 bases between. CDR3 length equals 14 residues. This chain's CDR3 is CASSSRQGFNEQFF. In DNA form, the CDR3 reads TGTGCCAGTAGCAGTCGGCAGGGGTTCAATGAGCAGTTCTTC.

This clone occurred once. The rearrangement links TRBV1 to TRBJ1-2. TRBV1 is a recognized pseudogene. The CDR3 spans 14 residues. The DNA of the CDR3 is TGCACCAGCAGCCAAGAGGGGGAAAGCTATGGCTACACCTTC. This gives the protein CTSSQEGESYGYTF.

The rearrangement uses TRBV7-2 and TRBJ1-4; the D is unclear. CDR1 and CDR2 (germline): SGHTA, FQGNSA. Between the trimmed V and J ends, which lost 1 base and 7 bases, there was a span of 10 bases. This CDR3 has 14 residues. CDR3 nucleotides: TGTGCCAGCAGCTTAGACATGAACGCTGAAAAACTGTTTTTT. This sequence encodes CASSLDMNAEKLFF.

This rearrangement joins TRBV30 to TRBJ2-3, with D unclear. V gave up 5 bases and J gave up 4 bases, with 10 bases separating them. The CDR3 extends over 12 amino acids. Germline lookup yields CDR1 GTSNPN and CDR2 SVGIG (reference sequence). CDR3 in amino acids: CAWVQTADTQYF. The CDR3 bases are TGTGCCTGGGTTCAGACCGCAGATACGCAGTATTTT.

V usage is TRBV2 and J usage is TRBJ1-5; possible D gene TRBD1, 5 bases. The CDR3 has 15 residues. V was cut by 5 bases and J by 3 bases, with 14 bases left in between. Germline-derived CDR1 and CDR2 are SNHLY and FYNNEI. The CDR3: CASSRFDSLNQPQHF. CDR3 nucleotide sequence: TGTGCCAGCAGTCGATTCGACAGTCTCAATCAGCCCCAGCATTTT. Variable domain in full (rest from reference TRBV2 and TRBJ1-5): EPEVTQTPSHQVTQMGQEVILRCVPISNHLYFYWYRQILGQKVEFLVSFYNNEISEKSEIFDDQFSVERPDGSNFTLKIRSTKLEDSAMYFCASSRFDSLNQPQHFGDGTRLSIL.

Only one count was recorded for this clone. V usage is TRBV27 and J usage is TRBJ2-3; weak D call: TRBD2 (5 bases). Germline CDR1 is MNHEY and CDR2 is SMNVEV (reference sequence). CDR3 length: 13 residues. Trimming left V 8 bases short and J 0 bases short, with 9 bases between. The CDR3 coding sequence is TGTGCCAGCTTCGACTATAGCACAGATACGCAGTATTTT. Protein: CASFDYSTDTQYF.

The genes are TRBV5-4 and TRBJ2-5; TRBD1 matches 11 bases. The ends lost 4 bases at V and 5 bases at J; junction bases unmatched: 10. Looked up from germline, CDR1 is SGHNT and CDR2 is YYREEE (reference sequence). The CDR3 spans 16 residues. The chain's CDR3 is CASSQTGTGGRETQYF. The CDR3 nucleotides are TGTGCCAGCAGCCAAACTGGGACAGGGGGACGGGAGACCCAGTACTTC.

This rearrangement joins TRBV9 to TRBJ2-1, with D possibly called TRBD1 or TRBD2 (5 bases each). Germline V gene lookup returns CDR1 SGDLS and CDR2 YYNGEE. The CDR3 extends over 15 amino acids. With 5 bases removed from V and 0 bases from J, the gap between germline ends came to 12 bases. DNA of the CDR3: TGTGCCAGCAGTGACAGCGGATACTCCTACAATGAGCAGTTCTTC. This codes for CASSDSGYSYNEQFF.

The chain links TRBV4-3 to TRBJ2-2, with 14 positions matching TRBD2. The CDR3 has 21 residues. V shed 0 bases, J shed 7 bases, and the junction held 16 bases outside the gene matches. Germline CDR1 reads LGHNA; CDR2 reads YSLEER. The CDR3 DNA is TGCGCCAGCAGCCAAGAGGTTGGCTGGACTAGCGGGGGGACTCGACACGGGGAGCTGTTTTTT. It translates to CASSQEVGWTSGGTRHGELFF.

This clone was counted only a few times. The chain has TRBV6-4 and TRBJ2-1; D is possibly TRBD1 (6 bases). The CDR3 is 14 residues long. Per germline, CDR1 MRHNA and CDR2 SNTAGT. V lost 2 bases, J lost 3 bases, and 8 bases lay in between. For the CDR3, the DNA is TGTGCCAGCAGTGACCGGGACAACTACAATGAGCAGTTCTTC. As protein: CASSDRDNYNEQFF.

The chain is built from TRBV5-1 and TRBJ1-6, with 8 bases matching TRBD1. Germline V gene sequence: CDR1 SGHRS, CDR2 YFSETQ. V shed 9 bases, J shed 10 bases, and the junction held 12 bases outside the gene matches. The CDR3 is made up of 14 amino acids. The chain's CDR3 is CATKATGDGSPLHF. CDR3 nucleotides: TGCGCCACCAAAGCGACAGGGGATGGCTCACCCCTCCACTTT.

This chain connects TRBV7-3 to TRBJ2-7; tentative D call: TRBD2 (5 bases). The CDR3 sequence is 13 residues long. Germline lookup yields CDR1 SGHTA and CDR2 FQGTGA. With 4 bases removed from V and 6 bases from J, the gap between germline ends came to 13 bases. The CDR3 DNA reads as TGTGCCAGCAGCTACACTATCCGGGGCGAGCAGTACTTC. Amino acid sequence: CASSYTIRGEQYF.